The 14 T cell receptor beta chains reported below all come from one sample, sequenced in a study of blood T cells in healthy people across ages. Primed by a sample-barcoded 5' primer and a J-beta primer mix, a second PCR proceeded for 7 to 11 cycles. TCRdb independently ran MiXCR on the 5' RACE reads; one entry per CDR3 protein. The sample has 650,000 to 1,000,000 distinct CDR3 sequences; about 36% are singletons. What was sequenced was blood. These receptor sequences come from a man between 18 and 29 years old in good health.

The rearrangement uses TRBV9 and TRBJ2-5; D might be TRBD1 or TRBD2, each matching 5 bases. Trimming took off 3 bases at V and 5 bases at J, with 17 bases between the two ends. Looked up from germline, CDR1 is SGDLS and CDR2 is YYNGEE. The CDR3 has 15 residues. In nucleotides, the CDR3 is TGTGCCAGCAGCGCCACTACGGGGCCTCAGGAGACCCAGTACTTC. Encoded protein: CASSATTGPQETQYF. Using reference TRBV9 and TRBJ2-5 for the parts outside the CDR3, the full variable domain is DSGVTQTPKHLITATGQRVTLRCSPRSGDLSVYWYQQSLDQGLQFLIQYYNGEERAKGNILERFSAQQFPDLHSELNLSSLELGDSALYFCASSATTGPQETQYFGPGTRLLVL.

This chain connects TRBV6-2 or TRBV6-3 to TRBJ1-6; no reliable D call. CDR3 length: 12 residues. From germline, CDR1 is MNHEY and CDR2 SVGEGT. V lost 7 bases and J lost 8, with 9 bases in between. The CDR3 DNA is TGTGCCAGCAAAGGTTCGGATTCACCCCTCCACTTT. Amino acids: CASKGSDSPLHF.

The V and J genes are TRBV5-1 and TRBJ1-2; D remains ambiguous. V was clipped by 0 bases and J by 1 base, with 7 bases between them. CDR3 length: 14 amino acids. The germline gives CDR1 SGHRS, CDR2 YFSETQ. The chain's CDR3 is CASSLADFNYGYTF. CDR3 in DNA: TGCGCCAGCAGCTTGGCGGACTTTAACTATGGCTACACCTTC.

The chain combines TRBV29-1 with TRBJ2-4, with a tentative D call TRBD2 (6 bases). Trimming cost V 0 bases and J 8 bases, with 11 bases left between them. The CDR3 sequence is 13 residues long. Germline lookup yields CDR1 SQVTM and CDR2 ANQGSEA. Here the CDR3 reads CSVEDRREDIQYF. The CDR3 bases are TGCAGCGTTGAAGATCGCAGGGAGGACATTCAGTACTTC.

V is TRBV6-2 or TRBV6-3 and J is TRBJ1-6; D not resolved. V lost 6 bases, J lost 7 bases, and 16 bases lay in between. Per germline, CDR1 MNHEY and CDR2 SVGEGT. The CDR3 extends over 15 amino acids. CDR3 DNA sequence: TGTGCCAGCAGCCCCAAGGCGCGAGCAAATTCACCCCTCCACTTT. It specifies CASSPKARANSPLHF.

A few counts support this clonotype. The rearrangement joins TRBV3-1 to TRBJ1-2; TRBD1 aligns across 8 bases. The V segment lost 2 bases and the J segment 6 bases; nucleotides outside the gene matches: 5. CDR1 and CDR2 (germline): LGHDT, YNNKEL (reference sequence). This CDR3 region has 14 residues. The CDR3 reads CASSQQTGANGYTF. The CDR3 DNA sequence: TGTGCCAGCAGCCAACAGACAGGGGCGAATGGCTACACCTTC.

This clonotype was seen only a few times. The rearrangement uses TRBV2 and TRBJ2-5, with 9 bases that match TRBD2. Germline loops: CDR1 SNHLY, CDR2 FYNNEI. The CDR3 length is 14 residues. V was clipped by 10 bases and J by 6 bases; unmatched bases: 12. The CDR3 loop is CATLPSSGVQTQYF. DNA for the CDR3: TGTGCCACACTCCCTTCTAGCGGGGTGCAGACCCAGTACTTC.

The V and J genes are TRBV29-1 and TRBJ1-1, with D unresolved. V gave up 2 bases and J gave up 1 base, with 8 bases separating them. This CDR3 is built from 13 residues. Per germline, CDR1 SQVTM and CDR2 ANQGSEA. The chain's CDR3 is CSVEHPGNTEAFF. CDR3 DNA sequence: TGCAGCGTTGAACATCCCGGGAACACTGAAGCTTTCTTT.

This clonotype was counted only a few times. The V and J genes are TRBV13 and TRBJ2-7; 9 positions agree with TRBD2. The CDR3 is 16 residues long. V lost 3 bases to trimming and J lost 0 bases; unmatched junction nucleotides: 6. Germline CDR1 reads PRHDT; CDR2 reads FYEKMQ (reference sequence). CDR3 DNA: TGTGCCAGCAGCTTGCGTGGCGGGGGGGGCTCCTACGAGCAGTACTTC. It codes for CASSLRGGGGSYEQYF. The full variable domain, rest sourced from reference TRBV13 and TRBJ2-7, is AAGVIQSPRHLIKEKRETATLKCYPIPRHDTVYWYQQGPGQDPQFLISFYEKMQSDKGSIPDRFSAQQFSDYHSELNMSSLELGDSALYFCASSLRGGGGSYEQYFGPGTRLTVT.

This chain connects TRBV27 to TRBJ2-3, with D maybe TRBD1 (6 bases). The V end lost 3 bases, the J end lost 1 base, and 11 bases lay between the germline ends. This CDR3 has 15 amino acids. Germline V gene sequence: CDR1 MNHEY, CDR2 SMNVEV (reference sequence). The CDR3 spells CASSLQGSGTDTQYF. DNA of the CDR3: TGTGCCAGCAGTTTGCAGGGGTCGGGCACAGATACGCAGTATTTT.

This clonotype was counted a few times. The chain combines TRBV20-1 with TRBJ2-3, with a tentative D call TRBD1 (6 bases). This CDR3 comprises 14 residues. Germline lookup yields CDR1 DFQATT and CDR2 SNEGSKA (reference sequence). V was pared by 5 bases and J by 1 base, with 13 bases between. The chain's CDR3 is CSASGTHRTDTQYF. CDR3 in DNA: TGCAGTGCTTCCGGGACACACCGCACAGATACGCAGTATTTT.

V is TRBV4-1 and J is TRBJ1-2; no clear D gene. The CDR3 length is 16 residues. Trimming cost V 3 bases and J 0 bases, with 14 bases left between them. Germline V gene lookup returns CDR1 MGHRA and CDR2 YSYEKL. As DNA, the CDR3 is TGCGCCAGCAGCCACCCAGTGTTGAAAGCTAACTATGGCTACACCTTC. Translation gives CASSHPVLKANYGYTF.

Comments on this clonotype: With a much larger clone just one base away, this may be a read error. The V and J genes are TRBV6-1 and TRBJ1-5; the match to TRBD1 covers 7 bases. The junction had 4 bases not matched to a gene; V was cut back by 6 bases and J by 2 bases. The CDR3 is 14 residues long. Germline loops: CDR1 MNHNS, CDR2 SASEGT. CDR3 DNA sequence: TGTGCCAGCAGGGCCGGACAGGGCAATCAGCCCCAGCATTTT. Amino acid sequence: CASRAGQGNQPQHF.

The rearrangement uses TRBV20-1 and TRBJ2-4; 13 bases line up with TRBD2. The J call may be in error: the DNA end matches TRBJ2-7 better. Germline CDR1 reads DFQATT; CDR2 reads SNEGSKA (reference sequence). The CDR3 contains 13 residues. In DNA, the CDR3 is TGCAGTGCTACTCGACTAGCGGGAGGCGAGCAGTACTTC. Encoded protein: CSATRLAGGEQYF.